The clone carrying this TCR beta chain was counted ten times or more. The antigen is unknown. The data are from a study of blood T cells in healthy people across ages. Study-level results: While age rose, TCR beta diversity per million T cells dropped in a roughly linear way.

Every donor gave 9 to 10 milliliters of peripheral blood. CDR1 ENHRY and CDR2 SYGVKD come from the germline V gene. V dropped 0 bases and J dropped 4 bases, with 12 bases sitting between them. This CDR3 region has 15 residues. Next came a second PCR, run for about 6 to 12 cycles, which used a sample-barcoded 5' primer along with a J-beta primer mix. Each cDNA molecule was tagged by a template-switch adaptor with 12 random nucleotides. TCRdb analysed the 5' RACE reads with MiXCR anew, one entry per CDR3 protein. Here the sample spans 650,000 to 1,000,000 distinct CDR3 sequences, around 36% being singletons.

Sequences were obtained from blood. The rearrangement joins TRBV10-3 to TRBJ1-2; tentative D call: TRBD1 (6 bases). The origin of this receptor is a young man in good health. This CDR3 is CAISESGTSAYGYTF. The CDR3 coding sequence is TGTGCCATCAGTGAGTCCGGGACATCAGCCTATGGCTACACCTTC.